This passage covers 23 T cell receptor beta chains from one sample sequenced in a study of blood T cell repertoires in COVID-19. Using immunoSEQ multiplex PCR, the repertoire was profiled, and TCRdb retains in-frame clones only, with some absent. The table lists 250,000 or so clones, approximately 90% of them singletons. Sequencing was done on a sample of peripheral blood. These receptors all stem from a man between 25 and 39 years old with COVID-19, enrolled during active disease.

This clone was counted a single time. The rearrangement joins TRBV5-1 to TRBJ1-2, with a tentative D call TRBD1 (5 bases). V lost 2 bases, J lost 3 bases, and 11 bases lay in between. Germline CDR1 and CDR2: SGHRS and YFSETQ. The CDR3 sequence is 14 residues long. CDR3 amino acids: CASSFQGGDYGYTF. CDR3 DNA sequence: TGCGCCAGCAGCTTTCAGGGTGGGGACTATGGCTACACCTTC. The full variable domain, its missing parts supplied by reference TRBV5-1 and TRBJ1-2, is KAGVTQTPRYLIKTRGQQVTLSCSPISGHRSVSWYQQTPGQGLQFLFEYFSETQRNKGNFPGRFSGRQFSNSRSEMNVSTLELGDSALYLCASSFQGGDYGYTFGSGTRLTVV.

This sequence joins TRBV28 and TRBJ2-7; possible D gene TRBD2, 6 bases. Trimming left V 3 bases short and J 4 bases short, with 10 bases between. This CDR3 spans 13 amino acids. CDR1 is MDHEN, CDR2 SYDVKM, per germline. The CDR3 loop is CASSLGGGYEQYF. DNA of the CDR3: TGTGCCAGCAGTTTGGGGGGTGGGTACGAGCAGTACTTC.

The CDR3 DNA follows: TGTGCCAGCAAAGGCGGGACGTTCTCCTACGAGCAGTACTTC. Translating gives CASKGGTFSYEQYF. The V call is TRBV28, the J call TRBJ2-7; D possibly corresponds to TRBD2 (6 bases). V lost 7 bases, J lost 0 bases, and 13 bases lay in between. The CDR3 is 14 residues long. The germline CDR1 and CDR2 sequences are MDHEN and SYDVKM.

The chain employs TRBV6-5 and TRBJ2-1; 8 bases are shared with TRBD2. Germline assignment: CDR1 MNHEY and CDR2 SVGAGI. The ends lost 0 bases at V and 7 bases at J; junction bases unmatched: 2. The CDR3 sequence is 14 residues long. The CDR3 loop is CASSYSAGVNEQFF. The CDR3 coding sequence is TGTGCCAGCAGTTACTCAGCGGGAGTGAATGAGCAGTTCTTC.

The chain combines TRBV4-1 with TRBJ2-7; the match to TRBD2 covers 7 bases. The ends lost 0 bases at V and 1 base at J; junction bases unmatched: 12. Germline V gene data show CDR1 as MGHRA and CDR2 as YSYEKL. The CDR3 is made up of 18 amino acids. The CDR3 spells CASSQEGLVPAGSYEQYF. CDR3 coding DNA: TGCGCCAGCAGCCAAGAAGGCCTAGTGCCAGCGGGGTCCTACGAGCAGTACTTC.

V and J are TRBV5-1 and TRBJ1-2; possible D gene TRBD1, 5 bases. Looked up from germline, CDR1 is SGHRS and CDR2 is YFSETQ. V was clipped by 0 bases and J by 0 bases, with 15 bases between them. This CDR3 is built from 17 residues. DNA of the CDR3: TGCGCCAGCAGCTTGGGTCGGGGGGTCCTAGCTAACTATGGCTACACCTTC. Translation gives CASSLGRGVLANYGYTF.

The chain joins TRBV27 to TRBJ1-1; no reliable D call. CDR1 MNHEY and CDR2 SMNVEV come from the germline V gene (reference sequence). The CDR3 has 14 amino acids. The germline V and J ends were trimmed by 0 bases and 0 bases, with 5 bases remaining between them. Here the CDR3 reads CASSLSEVNTEAFF. CDR3 in DNA: TGTGCCAGCAGTTTATCTGAGGTGAACACTGAAGCTTTCTTT.

The gene calls are TRBV28 and TRBJ1-2, with D perhaps TRBD1 (5 bases). The CDR3 sequence is 15 residues long. The V end lost 8 bases, the J end lost 7 bases, and 23 bases lay between the germline ends. Looked up from germline, CDR1 is MDHEN and CDR2 is SYDVKM. The CDR3 region is CASLFNLLGASGYTF. DNA of the CDR3: TGTGCCAGCCTGTTTAATTTGCTTGGGGCAAGTGGCTACACCTTC.

The rearrangement joins TRBV3-1 (or the pseudogene TRBV3-2) to TRBJ2-2, with a weak D call TRBD2 (5 bases). Germline-derived CDR1 and CDR2 are LGHDT and YNNKEL (reference sequence). Trimming removed 0 bases at V and 4 bases at J, with 12 bases between. The CDR3 runs 16 residues. The chain's CDR3 is CASSQDRGLGTGELFF. CDR3 in DNA: TGTGCCAGCAGCCAAGATCGGGGTTTAGGCACCGGGGAGCTGTTTTTT.

J is TRBJ1-5 and V is TRBV6-2 or TRBV6-3, with 12 bases matching TRBD1. In germline, CDR1 is MNHEY, CDR2 SVGEGT. CDR3 length: 18 amino acids. V trimming: 3 bases; J trimming: 1 base; junction bases outside the gene matches: 7. CDR3 nucleotides: TGTGCCAGCAGTTATCGGGACAGGGGGCGAAACAGCAATCAGCCCCAGCATTTT. Its translation: CASSYRDRGRNSNQPQHF.

In the case of this clone: One junction end disagrees with the germline gene, perhaps due to a read error. This chain connects TRBV23-1 to TRBJ2-7; D not certain. TRBV23-1 is noted as an ORF with a role that remains uncertain. The CDR3 is 9 amino acids. CDR3 in DNA: TGCGCCGGCCCCCGCTTGTCAACCTTC. Translation gives CAGPRLSTF.

J is TRBJ1-2 and V is TRBV7-9; 10 bases are a match to TRBD1. The CDR3 has 17 amino acids. Germline CDR1 reads SEHNR; CDR2 reads FQNEAQ (reference sequence). With V trimmed by 3 bases and J by 4 bases, 11 bases remained unmatched. The CDR3 bases are TGTGCCAGCAGCTTGGACAAGAGGACAGGGGGTGGCTATGGCTACACCTTC. Amino acids: CASSLDKRTGGGYGYTF.

V usage is TRBV5-1 and J usage is TRBJ1-6; D might be TRBD1 (5 bases). The CDR3 consists of 15 residues. The germline CDR1 and CDR2 sequences are SGHRS and YFSETQ. Trimming stripped 0 bases from V and 6 bases from J, with 10 bases between. The CDR3 spells CASSLDVGANSPLHF. The CDR3, as DNA: TGCGCCAGCAGCTTGGATGTAGGGGCTAATTCACCCCTCCACTTT.

The V gene is TRBV6-2 or TRBV6-3, the J gene TRBJ2-1; weak D call: TRBD2 (6 bases). This CDR3 is built from 14 residues. Trimming left V 2 bases short and J 7 bases short, with 12 bases between. Germline CDR1 and CDR2: MNHEY and SVGEGT. CDR3 in amino acids: CASSYPPGRNEQFF. CDR3 nucleotides: TGTGCCAGCAGTTACCCCCCAGGGAGGAATGAGCAGTTCTTC.

The rearrangement joins TRBV15 to TRBJ2-7, with 9 nucleotides matching TRBD2. Germline V CDR1 and CDR2: LNHNV, YYDKDF (reference sequence). The ends lost 3 bases at V and 5 bases at J; junction bases unmatched: 11. This CDR3 has 16 amino acids. Here the CDR3 DNA reads TGTGCCACCAGCAGGGGGGGACTAGCAGGGCAGAACGAGCAGTACTTC. Protein: CATSRGGLAGQNEQYF.

The genes are TRBV11-2 and TRBJ1-6, with D hard to call. V was shortened by 1 base and J by 7 bases, with 8 bases between the two germline ends. CDR1 is SGHAT and CDR2 is FQNNGV in the germline V gene. This CDR3 contains 14 residues. CDR3: CASSLGTVNSPLHF. For the CDR3, the DNA is TGTGCCAGCAGCTTAGGGACTGTAAATTCACCCCTCCACTTT.

This rearrangement joins TRBV5-6 to TRBJ1-5; no definite D call. This CDR3 has 17 amino acids. The germline V and J ends were trimmed by 0 bases and 0 bases, with 13 bases remaining between them. Germline V gene lookup returns CDR1 SGHDT and CDR2 YYEEEE. CDR3 protein: CASSLAAAFTSNQPQHF. DNA of the CDR3: TGTGCCAGCAGCTTGGCCGCGGCCTTCACTAGCAATCAGCCCCAGCATTTT.

The chain uses TRBV5-1 and TRBJ2-7, with 11 bases matching TRBD1. This CDR3 spans 16 amino acids. Germline V gene sequence: CDR1 SGHRS, CDR2 YFSETQ. V shed 1 base and J 2 bases; nucleotides not matched to a gene: 5. For the CDR3, the DNA is TGCGCCAGCAGCTTGATGCCGGGACAGGGGGCCTACGAGCAGTACTTC. Translation: CASSLMPGQGAYEQYF.

This clone was observed a handful of times. The rearrangement links TRBV25-1 to TRBJ2-7, with D possibly matching TRBD1 (5 bases). V dropped 8 bases and J dropped 1 base, with 12 bases sitting between them. Germline V gene sequence: CDR1 MGHDK, CDR2 SYGVNS. The CDR3 consists of 13 residues. The CDR3 is CASLQANSYEQYF. CDR3 DNA: TGTGCCAGCCTACAGGCGAATTCCTACGAGCAGTACTTC.

The V and J genes are TRBV6-5 and TRBJ2-5; 9 nucleotides align to TRBD1. The CDR3 is 16 amino acids. Germline CDR1 and CDR2: MNHEY and SVGAGI. Losses at the gene ends were 0 bases for V and 6 bases for J; bases not matched to a gene: 8. The CDR3 sequence: CASSYSKTGGLKTQYF. Here the CDR3 DNA reads TGTGCCAGCAGTTACTCGAAGACAGGGGGTCTTAAGACCCAGTACTTC.

The J gene is TRBJ2-2, the V gene TRBV5-6, with 8 bases fitting TRBD1. This CDR3 spans 15 amino acids. The V gene's germline CDR1 is SGHDT and CDR2 YYEEEE. The V and J ends lost 4 bases and 1 base, in that order; junction bases with no gene match: 3. CDR3 sequence reads: CASSQGQGNTGELFF. The CDR3 region has the DNA TGTGCCAGCAGCCAAGGACAGGGGAACACCGGGGAGCTGTTTTTT.

The chain is built from TRBV5-1 and TRBJ1-2; D might be TRBD1 (6 bases). CDR3 size: 16 residues. Trimming removed 4 bases from V and 1 base from J, with 17 bases in between. Germline CDR1 is SGHRS and CDR2 is YFSETQ. The CDR3 spells CASSPGQSSVNYGYTF. CDR3 DNA: TGCGCCAGCAGCCCAGGACAGTCCAGTGTTAACTATGGCTACACCTTC.

This chain joins TRBV6-5 and TRBJ1-5; TRBD1 aligns across 8 bases. V dropped 5 bases and J dropped 3; count of bases not matched to a gene: 6. Germline V lookup: CDR1 MNHEY, CDR2 SVGAGI. This CDR3 is built from 15 residues. The chain's CDR3 is CASSRDRSVNQPQHF. The DNA of the CDR3 is TGTGCCAGCAGTCGGGACAGGTCTGTCAATCAGCCCCAGCATTTT.